This TCR beta chain was retrieved from a study of CD8+CD57+ T cells in acquired aplastic anemia (dated by TCRdb to the late 2010s). With respect to the entire study: A mean of approximately 3 ug of DNA, ranging from roughly 0.2 to 27.4 ug, was extracted from sorted CD4+ and CD8+ cells. CD8+CD57+ expansion was defined as frequency above the mean frequency observed in healthy subjects. The paper as a whole reports these results and caveats: No significant difference in CD8+ Simpson's diversity was found between patients and healthy controls (P=0.060). Some 27 CD8+ CDR3 sequences were found in both patients and controls but appeared to be highly expressed in patients and within the immunodominant clones of the patients.

Its CDR3 holds 15 amino acids, cysteine through phenylalanine. Only the CDR3 portion is preserved as DNA: 45 bases, with reading frame beginning at the first base. The germline V gene encodes CDR1 SGHVS and CDR2 FQNEAQ. V is shortened by 2 bases, J by 5 bases, and the region joining them spans 15 bases. Profiling of TCR beta VDJ combinations and CDR3 sequences used genomic DNA as the template. An Illumina HiSeq 2000 was the platform used for TCR repertoire sequencing. The source study handled its data this way. TRBV/TRBJ rearrangement plots, CDR3 size and DJ length profiles, and Simpson's diversity index were used to evaluate the repertoires. The most abundant DNA sequence in the deep sequencing data was defined as the immunodominant clone. CDR3 amino acid sequences were checked for sharing across subjects and were also compared against the VDJdb database and published repertoires. TCRdb itself trimmed the public reads at Q25 with fastp, ran MiXCR and retained productive beta chains. Identical CDR3 protein sequences are pooled into one entry, listed with their most common genes and DNA. The V and J calls here are based on TCRdb, not the publication. The sample includes a few hundred thousand distinct CDR3 sequences, with roughly 45% observed a single time. The ten top clones hold 15% to 20% of the sample.

In this sample, this clonotype turned up many times. Its antigen target is currently unknown. Base qualities are not at hand, and no much larger clone is one base apart. The patients picked for sequencing were ones in whom flow cytometry had shown an expansion of CD8+CD57+ cells. All patients had severe acquired aplastic anemia diagnosed by International Study of Aplastic Anemia and Agranulocytosis and Camitta criteria. At the time blood was sampled, none of the patients had received any therapy. In this study, sorted CD4+ and CD8+ T cells from the blood of healthy subjects and of severe aplastic anemia patients had their TCR repertoires deep-sequenced. Patients were enrolled in the USA under clinicaltrials.gov protocols 00001620, 01623167, 00001397, 00071045, 00081523 and 00961064. Ficoll-Paque density gradient centrifugation was used to isolate peripheral blood mononuclear cells. CD4+ and CD8+ T cells were sorted by FACS or magnetic beads before DNA extraction.

Sequenced sample: sorted CD4+, CD8+, or CD8+CD57+ T cells (not recorded which) from PBMCs. The sequence is built from TRBV7-8 and TRBJ1-2; the best D guess is TRBD1, with 5 bases matching. This clonotype originated in a human donor with aplastic anemia. CDR3 sequence: CASSLRQGLGYGYTF. The DNA sequence is TGTGCCAGCAGCTTAAGGCAGGGATTAGGGTATGGCTACACCTTC.